One sample yielded the 17 T cell receptor beta chains listed below, sequenced in a study of shared clonotypes between healthy human individuals (dated by TCRdb to 2018 to 2020). The library was produced with the immunoSEQ multiplex PCR assay. Held by TCRdb, this immuneACCESS table contains in-frame sequences only and omits some clones. Under half of the omission traces to an unresolved V gene where checked; the cause of the rest is unknown. This sample lists around 1,100,000 clones; roughly 80% were detected once. The ten largest clones add up to roughly 0.82% of the sample. Input material: memory CD4+ T cells from PBMCs. Explained via the paper, the cell subset or site label denotes: CD45RA-negative fraction. The source of these receptors is a man aged 18 to 30 in good health. Some clones in this sample may be carry-over from other donors' samples.

The chain carries TRBV6-8 and TRBJ2-1, with a weak D call TRBD2 (6 bases). The V end lost 0 bases, the J end lost 7 bases, and 10 bases lay between the germline ends. The CDR3 spans 14 residues. Germline V gene sequence: CDR1 MNHGY, CDR2 SAAAGT. The CDR3 loop reads CASSYSRGRNEQFF. The CDR3 coding sequence is TGTGCCAGCAGTTACTCGAGAGGGAGGAATGAGCAGTTCTTC.

V is TRBV18 and J is TRBJ2-5; D gene unclear. Trimming removed 3 bases from V and 5 bases from J, with 7 bases in between. The CDR3 sequence is 12 residues long. Germline V lookup: CDR1 KGHSH, CDR2 LQKENI. The chain's CDR3 is CASSPNKETQYF. The DNA for the CDR3 is TGTGCCAGCTCACCCAATAAGGAGACCCAGTACTTC.

To note about this clone: This sample also contains other DNA sequences that code for the same CDR3. CDR3 region: CASSTGQGRTEAFF. The DNA of the CDR3 is TGTGCCAGCAGCACGGGACAGGGGAGGACTGAAGCTTTCTTT. This chain links TRBV6-6 with TRBJ1-1, with 10 bases fitting TRBD1. Germline CDR1 and CDR2: MNHNY and SVGAGI (reference sequence). Trimming at V came to 6 bases and at J to 5 bases, leaving 6 bases not matched to a gene. The CDR3 totals 14 residues.

The V gene is TRBV28, the J gene TRBJ2-7, with D possibly TRBD1 on 5 matching bases. Trimming cost V 3 bases and J 4 bases, with 13 bases left between them. The CDR3 is made up of 14 amino acids. CDR1 and CDR2 from the germline V gene are MDHEN and SYDVKM. The CDR3, as DNA: TGTGCCAGCAGTTTCTGGGGCCGAGCTTACGAGCAGTACTTC. Protein: CASSFWGRAYEQYF.

The J gene is TRBJ2-7, the V gene TRBV13; 7 nucleotides match TRBD1. The trim removed 5 bases at V and 4 bases at J, leaving 11 bases unmatched. The CDR3 runs to 15 residues. CDR1 and CDR2 (germline): PRHDT, FYEKMQ (reference sequence). Here the CDR3 DNA reads TGTGCCAGCAGCCTCAAGACAGGGTTGGCGTACGAGCAGTACTTC. Translation gives CASSLKTGLAYEQYF. The full variable domain, its missing parts supplied by reference TRBV13 and TRBJ2-7, is AAGVIQSPRHLIKEKRETATLKCYPIPRHDTVYWYQQGPGQDPQFLISFYEKMQSDKGSIPDRFSAQQFSDYHSELNMSSLELGDSALYFCASSLKTGLAYEQYFGPGTRLTVT.

Only one count was recorded for this clone. CDR3: CASSSIQGINEKLFF. The CDR3 DNA reads TGTGCCAGCAGTTCAATACAGGGAATTAATGAAAAACTGTTTTTT. This chain uses TRBV27 with TRBJ1-4; tentatively, D is TRBD1 (6 bases). The germline gives CDR1 MNHEY, CDR2 SMNVEV (reference sequence). The CDR3 is 15 amino acids. V was pared by 4 bases and J by 4 bases, with 13 bases between.

V usage is TRBV27 and J usage is TRBJ2-1; 7 nucleotides align to TRBD2. The CDR3 is 13 residues long. Per germline, CDR1 MNHEY and CDR2 SMNVEV (reference sequence). Trimming took 8 bases from V and 5 from J; bases not matched to a gene: 6. CDR3: CASGAGWDNEQFF. For the CDR3, the DNA is TGTGCCAGCGGAGCGGGGTGGGACAATGAGCAGTTCTTC.

This chain links TRBV21-1 with TRBJ1-4; the tabulated D call, TRBD1, remains unverified against the DNA. TRBV21-1 is a recognized pseudogene. The CDR3 is 15 residues long. The CDR3 DNA follows: TGTGCCAGCCACTCGACAGAGCCAACTAATGAAAAACTGTTTTTT. It codes for CASHSTEPTNEKLFF.

The genes are TRBV28 and TRBJ2-2; D gene uncertain. The CDR3 consists of 13 residues. Deletions cut 6 bases from V and 4 bases from J, with 9 bases between. Germline CDR1 MDHEN, CDR2 SYDVKM. The CDR3 nucleotides are TGTGCCAGCAGCGTCGAAACCACCGGGGAGCTGTTTTTT. It specifies CASSVETTGELFF.

V gene TRBV5-1 combines with J gene TRBJ2-5; the D gene is possibly TRBD1 (6 bases). CDR3 size: 14 residues. The ends were cut back, 7 bases at V and 5 bases at J, with 18 bases in the middle. Germline CDR1 reads SGHRS; CDR2 reads YFSETQ. CDR3 sequence: CASCRDNPGETQYF. CDR3 bases: TGCGCCAGCTGCCGGGACAATCCTGGGGAGACCCAGTACTTC.

The rearrangement joins TRBV27 to TRBJ1-1, with TRBD1 matching 10 bases. This CDR3 has 16 residues. Looked up from germline, CDR1 is MNHEY and CDR2 is SMNVEV (reference sequence). The junction had 13 bases not matched to a gene; V was cut back by 6 bases and J by 6 bases. The DNA of the CDR3 is TGTGCCAGCAGGCATAACTCTGGACAGGGGGTCCCTGAAGCTTTCTTT. This translates into CASRHNSGQGVPEAFF.

This clone has more than one count but fewer than ten. This rearrangement joins TRBV30 to TRBJ1-2; a possible D gene is TRBD1 (6 bases). Trimming took off 5 bases at V and 2 bases at J, with 21 bases between the two ends. The CDR3 length is 16 residues. Germline V lookup: CDR1 GTSNPN, CDR2 SVGIG (reference sequence). In nucleotides, the CDR3 is TGTGCCTGGCTCCCTTGGGGGGGGCTCCTAAACTATGGCTACACCTTC. The encoded protein is CAWLPWGGLLNYGYTF. Together with reference TRBV30 and TRBJ1-2, the CDR3 gives the full variable domain: SQTIHQWPATLVQPVGSPLSLECTVEGTSNPNLYWYRQAAGRGLQLLFYSVGIGQISSEVPQNLSASRPQDRQFILSSKKLLLSDSGFYLCAWLPWGGLLNYGYTFGSGTRLTVV.

The chain uses TRBV7-2 and TRBJ2-4; D ambiguous. This CDR3 has 12 residues. The germline CDR1 and CDR2 sequences are SGHTA and FQGNSA. With 5 bases removed from V and 12 bases from J, the gap between germline ends came to 14 bases. The CDR3 region is CASSHEVGYQYF. The CDR3 DNA reads TGTGCCAGCAGCCACGAAGTAGGATATCAGTACTTC.

CDR3 in amino acids: CASSRTGGQTYEQYF. The CDR3 DNA is TGTGCCAGCAGTCGGACAGGGGGCCAGACCTACGAGCAGTACTTC. The V gene is TRBV6-6, the J gene TRBJ2-7, with 11 bases lining up with TRBD1. The CDR3 length is 15 residues. V was pared by 5 bases and J by 2 bases, with 5 bases of the junction left unmatched. Germline V CDR1 and CDR2: MNHNY, SVGAGI (reference sequence).

The chain combines TRBV5-1 with TRBJ1-2; maybe TRBD1 (6 bases). From germline, CDR1 is SGHRS and CDR2 YFSETQ. The CDR3 consists of 16 residues. V lost 3 bases and J lost 4, with 19 bases in between. The CDR3 DNA reads as TGCGCCAGCAGCTCAGGAAGGGTAACAGGGATCTATGGCTACACCTTC. Protein: CASSSGRVTGIYGYTF.

This chain links TRBV27 with TRBJ1-2; 9 bases map to TRBD1. Losses at the gene ends were 6 bases for V and 7 bases for J; bases not matched to a gene: 9. This CDR3 is 14 amino acids long. CDR1 and CDR2 from the germline V gene are MNHEY and SMNVEV (reference sequence). CDR3 sequence reads: CASSRDRGDSGYTF. CDR3 nucleotide sequence: TGTGCCAGCAGCCGCGACAGGGGGGATAGTGGCTACACCTTC.

This clone occurred a few times. Other nucleotide sequences from this sample produce the same CDR3. The V call is TRBV5-1, the J call TRBJ1-1; D remains unclear. The length of the CDR3 is 13 residues. Per the germline V gene, CDR1 is SGHRS and CDR2 is YFSETQ. Between the trimmed V and J ends, which lost 4 bases and 1 base, there was a span of 8 bases. CDR3 sequence reads: CASSVTRNTEAFF. The CDR3 nucleotides read TGCGCCAGCAGCGTAACGAGGAACACTGAAGCTTTCTTT. Based on the CDR3 plus reference TRBV5-1 and TRBJ1-1, the full variable domain is KAGVTQTPRYLIKTRGQQVTLSCSPISGHRSVSWYQQTPGQGLQFLFEYFSETQRNKGNFPGRFSGRQFSNSRSEMNVSTLELGDSALYLCASSVTRNTEAFFGQGTRLTVV.